Each of the 26 T cell receptor beta chains below was sequenced from the same sample in a study of blood T cell repertoires in COVID-19. TCRdb keeps only in-frame clones here, not all; method: immunoSEQ multiplex PCR. The sample lists 170,000 or so clones, 65% to 90% occurring once. The sample consisted of peripheral blood. Receptor source: a human donor in a cohort sampled during active COVID-19.

J is TRBJ2-3 and V is TRBV18, with TRBD2 as a possible D gene (5 bases). The CDR3 is 16 amino acids. CDR1 and CDR2 (germline): KGHSH, LQKENI. V was trimmed by 3 bases and J by 3 bases, leaving 16 bases between them. In DNA, the CDR3 is TGTGCCAGCTCACCTCCCCGTAGCGTGGGAACAGATACGCAGTATTTT. This codes for CASSPPRSVGTDTQYF.

V usage is TRBV27 and J usage is TRBJ2-1; possibly TRBD2 for D (6 bases). Germline CDR1 MNHEY, CDR2 SMNVEV (reference sequence). V shed 3 bases and J shed 8 bases, with 17 bases lying between them. The CDR3 contains 15 residues. The CDR3 bases are TGTGCCAGCAGTTTTGCGGGATCGGTCATCGATGAGCAGTTCTTC. As protein: CASSFAGSVIDEQFF.

The V and J genes are TRBV6-5 and TRBJ1-1; 7 bases are shared with TRBD1. The germline V gene encodes CDR1 MNHEY and CDR2 SVGAGI. V was clipped by 0 bases and J by 4 bases; unmatched bases: 5. This CDR3 contains 15 residues. The CDR3 region is CASSYSYRGITEAFF. CDR3 DNA: TGTGCCAGCAGTTACTCTTACAGGGGAATCACTGAAGCTTTCTTT.

With respect to this clone: The sample has other DNA sequences that encode this CDR3 too. The chain joins TRBV11-2 to TRBJ1-1; 8 nucleotides align to TRBD1. CDR1 SGHAT and CDR2 FQNNGV come from the germline V gene. The CDR3 length is 13 residues. With 5 bases clipped from V and 4 bases from J, the junction kept 3 bases outside the gene matches. The CDR3 loop is CASSPDRGTEAFF. CDR3 nucleotide sequence: TGTGCCAGCAGCCCAGACAGGGGCACTGAAGCTTTCTTT.

The V and J genes are TRBV18 and TRBJ2-7; 8 bases line up with TRBD2. Germline V gives CDR1 KGHSH, CDR2 LQKENI. This CDR3 spans 14 amino acids. With 1 base clipped from V and 6 bases from J, the junction kept 5 bases outside the gene matches. The CDR3 coding sequence is TGTGCCAGCTCACCACAATCGACTAGCGCCGAGCAGTACTTC. Translation gives CASSPQSTSAEQYF.

Details on this clone: Other DNA sequences from this sample encode an identical CDR3 as well. The genes are TRBV29-1 and TRBJ1-1; a possible D gene is TRBD1 (5 bases). CDR1 is SQVTM and CDR2 is ANQGSEA in the germline V gene. Deletions cut 6 bases from V and 4 bases from J, with 12 bases between. This CDR3 is built from 12 residues. This CDR3 reads CSVNRGGTEAFF. The CDR3 bases are TGCAGCGTCAACCGGGGGGGCACTGAAGCTTTCTTT.

This clone has only one observation. The chain couples TRBV7-8 to TRBJ2-7; possibly TRBD2 for D (6 bases). In germline, CDR1 is SGHVS, CDR2 FQNEAQ. This CDR3 has 14 residues. V lost 4 bases and J lost 7, with 17 bases in between. The CDR3 nucleotides read TGTGCCAGCAGCTCGACGCGGAGGGGTGGGGAGCAGTACTTC. Amino acids: CASSSTRRGGEQYF.

V is TRBV19 and J is TRBJ1-6; D is perhaps TRBD1 (5 bases). Trimming removed 5 bases at V and 0 bases at J, with 11 bases between. This CDR3 spans 16 amino acids. CDR1 and CDR2 from the germline V gene are LNHDA and SQIVND (reference sequence). CDR3 protein: CASSWGRSSYNSPLHF. CDR3 nucleotides: TGTGCCAGTAGTTGGGGCCGCAGCTCCTATAATTCACCCCTCCACTTT.

The J gene is TRBJ2-6, the V gene TRBV7-2; maybe TRBD1 (5 bases). The ends were cut back, 6 bases at V and 0 bases at J, with 9 bases in the middle. The V gene's germline CDR1 is SGHTA and CDR2 FQGNSA. CDR3 length: 15 residues. The CDR3 loop reads CASRGPSSGANVLTF. Here the CDR3 DNA reads TGTGCCAGCAGGGGGCCGAGCTCTGGGGCCAACGTCCTGACTTTC.

CDR3 residues: CASSSRASGSSYEQYF. CDR3 bases: TGTGCCAGCAGCTCAAGGGCTAGCGGTAGCTCCTACGAGCAGTACTTC. The chain couples TRBV7-9 to TRBJ2-7; TRBD2 matches at 7 bases. Germline CDR1 and CDR2: SEHNR and FQNEAQ (reference sequence). Germline trimming cut 4 bases from V and 0 bases from J; bases unmatched to any gene: 9. This CDR3 comprises 16 residues.

V gene TRBV7-2 combines with J gene TRBJ2-1, with D maybe TRBD2 (7 bases). The ends were cut back, 5 bases at V and 7 bases at J, with 18 bases in the middle. Germline V CDR1 and CDR2: SGHTA, FQGNSA. The CDR3 runs 15 residues. For the CDR3, the DNA is TGTGCCAGCAGCCCGGGGCGGGGGCGGCGGAATGAGCAGTTCTTC. Protein sequence: CASSPGRGRRNEQFF.

The chain is built from TRBV27 and TRBJ2-5; 15 bases are a match to TRBD2. The CDR3 sequence is 16 residues long. V lost 6 bases and J lost 2; bases outside the gene matches: 4. Per germline, CDR1 MNHEY and CDR2 SMNVEV (reference sequence). Here the CDR3 DNA reads TGTGCCAGCAGGCCCGGGACTAGCGGGGGGCAAGAGACCCAGTACTTC. Its protein product is CASRPGTSGGQETQYF.

V is TRBV7-2 and J is TRBJ2-7; D possibly corresponds to TRBD2 (6 bases). V dropped 4 bases and J dropped 3 bases, with 7 bases sitting between them. This CDR3 contains 12 residues. Germline assignment: CDR1 SGHTA and CDR2 FQGNSA. The CDR3 DNA reads as TGTGCCAGCAGCTCGGGAGTCTACGAGCAGTACTTC. Its protein product is CASSSGVYEQYF. Looking up the rest from reference TRBV7-2 and TRBJ2-7 gives the full variable domain: GAGVSQSPSNKVTEKGKDVELRCDPISGHTALYWYRQSLGQGLEFLIYFQGNSAPDKSGLPSDRFSAERTGGSVSTLTIQRTQQEDSAVYLCASSSGVYEQYFGPGTRLTVT.

The chain carries TRBV28 and TRBJ1-6; D perhaps matches TRBD1 (5 bases). This CDR3 is built from 14 residues. CDR1 and CDR2 (germline): MDHEN, SYDVKM. Trimming removed 8 bases at V and 0 bases at J, with 8 bases between. CDR3 sequence reads: CASRGSSYNSPLHF. CDR3 nucleotide sequence: TGTGCCAGCCGGGGGAGCTCCTATAATTCACCCCTCCACTTT.

The rearrangement joins TRBV3-1 (or the pseudogene TRBV3-2) to TRBJ2-6, with TRBD1 identical over 10 bases. This CDR3 has 18 amino acids. Germline lookup yields CDR1 LGHDT and CDR2 YNNKEL (reference sequence). As DNA, the CDR3 is TGTGTTTCCCCTTCCCGGGACAGGGGACACTCTGGGGCCAACGTCCTGACTTTC. This codes for CVSPSRDRGHSGANVLTF.

This clone has only a few counts. V usage is TRBV3-1 (or the pseudogene TRBV3-2) and J usage is TRBJ1-1; TRBD1 is a possible D gene (6 bases). CDR1 is LGHDT and CDR2 is YNNKEL in the germline V gene (reference sequence). The CDR3 is 14 amino acids. With 1 base removed from V and 6 bases from J, the gap between germline ends came to 12 bases. This CDR3 is CASSQVAGVSEAFF. CDR3 DNA sequence: TGTGCCAGCAGCCAAGTTGCAGGGGTGTCTGAAGCTTTCTTT.

This clone was observed once. V and J are TRBV19 and TRBJ1-5; TRBD1 agrees at 7 bases. Germline CDR1 is LNHDA and CDR2 is SQIVND (reference sequence). This CDR3 is built from 16 residues. With 5 bases clipped from V and 0 bases from J, the junction kept 7 bases outside the gene matches. The CDR3, as DNA: TGTGCCAGTAGTCCGATGACAGGGTATAGCAATCAGCCCCAGCATTTT. Its protein product is CASSPMTGYSNQPQHF.

A single count supports this clone. This chain connects TRBV10-2 to TRBJ1-4; 7 bases match TRBD1. Per the germline V gene, CDR1 is WSHSY and CDR2 is SAAADI. The CDR3 is 16 residues long. V trimming: 4 bases; J trimming: 7 bases; junction bases outside the gene matches: 12. CDR3 sequence: CASSAVGGVRFEKLFF. The CDR3, as DNA: TGCGCCAGCAGTGCGGTAGGGGGCGTGAGATTTGAAAAACTGTTTTTT.

The genes are TRBV7-3 and TRBJ2-3; D not certain. This CDR3 has 13 amino acids. The V end lost 6 bases, the J end lost 6 bases, and 13 bases lay between the germline ends. Germline V gene lookup returns CDR1 SGHTA and CDR2 FQGTGA. The CDR3: CASSLVLRDTQYF. The CDR3 coding sequence is TGTGCCAGCAGTCTTGTTCTCCGGGATACGCAGTATTTT. Drawing the rest from reference TRBV7-3 and TRBJ2-3, the complete variable domain is GAGVSQTPSNKVTEKGKYVELRCDPISGHTALYWYRQSLGQGPEFLIYFQGTGAADDSGLPNDRFFAVRPEGSVSTLKIQRTERGDSAVYLCASSLVLRDTQYFGPGTRLTVL.

The chain combines TRBV10-3 with TRBJ1-6; 7 bases fit TRBD1. Looked up from germline, CDR1 is ENHRY and CDR2 is SYGVKD. Trimming cost V 7 bases and J 7 bases; bases outside gene matches: 7. This CDR3 region has 14 residues. The CDR3 DNA sequence: TGTGCCATCACAGACAGGGAGAACAATTCACCCCTCCACTTT. Translated: CAITDRENNSPLHF.

On this clone itself: The same CDR3 also results from other DNA sequences found in this sample. This rearrangement joins TRBV6-2 or TRBV6-3 to TRBJ2-7, with 11 positions matching TRBD2. This CDR3 contains 14 residues. CDR1 is MNHEY and CDR2 is SVGEGT in the germline V gene. Losses at the gene ends were 5 bases for V and 3 bases for J; bases not matched to a gene: 3. CDR3 region: CASSRGTSGYEQYF. CDR3 bases: TGTGCCAGCAGTCGGGGGACTAGCGGCTACGAGCAGTACTTC.

Regarding this clone: At the DNA level, this CDR3 is encoded by other sequences in the same sample as well. The V gene is TRBV6-5, the J gene TRBJ2-7; TRBD2 aligns across 8 bases. J was trimmed by 1 base and V by 3 bases; bases with no gene match: 2. The germline CDR1 and CDR2 sequences are MNHEY and SVGAGI. CDR3 size: 14 residues. Here the CDR3 reads CASSYRGGSYEQYF. CDR3 bases: TGTGCCAGCAGTTATCGGGGGGGGTCCTACGAGCAGTACTTC.

Here the CDR3 DNA reads TGTGCCACCAGTGATTCCGACAGGGGTGGCTACACCTTC. This translates into CATSDSDRGGYTF. This chain joins TRBV24-1 and TRBJ1-2; 8 positions match TRBD1. Unmatched junction bases numbered 2, after V lost 2 bases and J lost 7 bases. This CDR3 has 13 residues. CDR1 is KGHDR and CDR2 is SFDVKD in the germline V gene.

The V and J genes are TRBV21-1 and TRBJ1-6. TRBV21-1 is described as a pseudogene. The CDR3 runs to 15 residues. The DNA of the CDR3 is TGTGCCAGCCCCAGGTCGTGTCGGGGTGGTTCACCCCTCCACTTT. It codes for CASPRSCRGGSPLHF.

As DNA, the CDR3 is TGTGCCAGCAGCCGGGCTGGTGAAGCTTTCTTT. It encodes CASSRAGEAFF. The V and J genes are TRBV3-1 (or the pseudogene TRBV3-2) and TRBJ1-1; D is unresolved. V shed 4 bases and J shed 7 bases, with 7 bases lying between them. Germline CDR1 LGHDT, CDR2 YNNKEL (reference sequence). The CDR3 is 11 amino acids.

The J gene is TRBJ2-7, the V gene TRBV19; 10 bases map to TRBD2. The CDR3 is 15 residues long. Germline CDR1 is LNHDA and CDR2 is SQIVND (reference sequence). With V trimmed by 6 bases and J by 5 bases, 10 bases remained unmatched. The CDR3 bases are TGTGCCAGTAGCCCCCAAGCGGGGGGGCCCCACGAGCAGTACTTC. Its protein product is CASSPQAGGPHEQYF.